A selection of T cell receptor beta chains follows, all from one sample in a study of Graves' ophthalmopathy and Graves' hyperthyroidism. One entry per CDR3 protein results from TCRdb running MiXCR on the multiplex PCR reads. Of over 650,000 distinct CDR3 sequences listed, just over 40% are singletons. Sequencing was carried out using peripheral blood. The receptors come from an adult man with Graves' ophthalmopathy. CDR3s include the opening cysteine and the closing phenylalanine or tryptophan. Each record gives: CDR3 length, V gene, D gene, clone size, J gene, CDR3 DNA, CDR3 protein. A D gene is named only where the DNA matches it firmly. Some rows have no size entry. The others give once, few or many, or a class for an expanded clone.

>13|TRBV19|TRBD1|few|TRBJ2-7
TGTGCCAGTAGCCCGGCGACAGGGCGGGAGCAGTACTTC
CASSPATGREQYF
>11|TRBV2|.|many|TRBJ1-3
TGTGCCAGCGGACTTAGGAACACCATATATTTT
CASGLRNTIYF
>15|TRBV4-3|.|many|TRBJ1-2
TGCGCCAGCAGCCACGGGTCCCCGGGGGCTTATGGCTACACCTTC
CASSHGSPGAYGYTF
>10|TRBV2|TRBD1|.|TRBJ1-1
TGTGCCAGCAGCACCGGGACAGCGACCTTT
CASSTGTATF
>18|TRBV4-1|.|few|TRBJ1-1
TGCGCCAGCAGCCAAGGCCTTATCGTATCCGGGGTACGGACTGAAGCTTTCTTT
CASSQGLIVSGVRTEAFF
>18|TRBV4-1|.|.|TRBJ2-7
TGCGCCAGCAGCCATGCTCTCCTGACACCAGGGACCTCCTACGAGCAGTACTTC
CASSHALLTPGTSYEQYF
>12|TRBV6-6|.|many|TRBJ2-7
TGTGCCACTATGAGGACAGCCTACGAGCAGTACTTC
CATMRTAYEQYF
>13|TRBV2|.|.|TRBJ1-2
TGTGCCAGCAGCTTACCTGGCAGGGATGGCTACACCTTC
CASSLPGRDGYTF
>13|TRBV19|.|many|TRBJ1-1
TGTGCCAGTAGTGACAACATGAACACTGAAGCTTTCTTT
CASSDNMNTEAFF
>12|TRBV10-3|.|many|TRBJ1-1
TGTGCCATCAGTGACAGGGGCACTGAAGCTTTCTTT
CAISDRGTEAFF
>15|TRBV14|.|many|TRBJ2-7
TGTGCCAGCAGCCAAGATCTCGTGACATGGGACGAGCAGTACTTC
CASSQDLVTWDEQYF
>16|TRBV25-1|TRBD1|few|TRBJ2-7
TGTGCCAGCACCTCCCCATCCGGCGACAGGGCCTACGAGCAGTACTTC
CASTSPSGDRAYEQYF
>13|TRBV5-1|TRBD1|many|TRBJ1-1
TGCGCCAGCAGGGGAGACAGGGCCCCTGAAGCTTTCTTT
CASRGDRAPEAFF
>14|TRBV7-6|.|many|TRBJ1-1
TGTGCCAGCAGCTTAGCCCCCCTGAACACTGAAGCTTTCTTT
CASSLAPLNTEAFF
>14|TRBV10-3|.|.|TRBJ1-4
TGTGCCATCAGTGGAGGGGGATCTAATGAAAAACTGTTTTTT
CAISGGGSNEKLFF
>15|TRBV10-3|TRBD1|.|TRBJ2-2
TGTGCCAGCCGTTTACAGGGGGCGGACACCGGGGAGCTGTTTTTT
CASRLQGADTGELFF
>12|TRBV29-1|.|.|TRBJ2-7
TGCAGCGTTGGCCAGGTTACCTACGAGCAGTACTTC
CSVGQVTYEQYF
>10|TRBV7-2|.|many|TRBJ1-1
TGTGCCAGCAGCTTAGCGCAAGCTTTCTTT
CASSLAQAFF
>14|TRBV29-1|TRBD2|.|TRBJ2-7
TGCAGCGTTGGACTAGCGGGACAAGCCTACGAGCAGTACTTC
CSVGLAGQAYEQYF
>13|TRBV20-1|.|many|TRBJ2-7
TGCAGTGCTAGCCTCGACAGTCCCTACGAGCAGTACTTC
CSASLDSPYEQYF
>12|TRBV29-1|TRBD1|once|TRBJ1-1
TGCAGCCTAGACAGGGGGAACACTGAAGCTTTCTTT
CSLDRGNTEAFF
>17|TRBV20-1|.|few|TRBJ1-2
TGCAGTGCTAGAGACAGCAGGAGACCAATAACTAACTATGGCTACACCTTC
CSARDSRRPITNYGYTF
>11|TRBV3-1|.|.|TRBJ2-7
TGTGCCAGCAGCCAAGGGTGGGAGCAGTACTTC
CASSQGWEQYF
>14|TRBV20-1|TRBD1|.|TRBJ1-2
TGCAGTGCTAGGGACAGGGAGGGACCCTATGGCTACACCTTC
CSARDREGPYGYTF
>16|TRBV10-3|.|.|TRBJ1-4
TGTGCCAGCAGTGAACCGGGGGGCGTAACTAATGAAAAACTGTTTTTT
CASSEPGGVTNEKLFF
>15|TRBV12-3/TRBV12-4|TRBD1|.|TRBJ1-2
TGTGCCAGCAGTTTACGGGGGACAGGGACCTATGGCTACACCTTC
CASSLRGTGTYGYTF
>13|TRBV29-1|.|.|TRBJ2-7
TGCAGCGTTCCTAAGGGCAGGGTGTACGAGCAGTACTTC
CSVPKGRVYEQYF
>14|TRBV2|.|.|TRBJ2-7
TGTGCCAGCAGAGCAGTTAGCGGACCCTACGAGCAGTACTTC
CASRAVSGPYEQYF
>18|TRBV7-8|.|few|TRBJ2-2
TGTGCCAGCAGCTACGCCCGCCCGGGGGCAGCGCCCCCCGGGGAGCTGTTTTTT
CASSYARPGAAPPGELFF
>15|TRBV15|TRBD1|.|TRBJ1-5
TGTGCCACCAGCCAAGGGACAGGGGTCAATCAGCCCCAGCATTTT
CATSQGTGVNQPQHF
>12|TRBV7-3|.|.|TRBJ2-2
TGTGCCTGGAGTTTGGGGACCGGGGAGCTGTTTTTT
CAWSLGTGELFF
>14|TRBV24-1|TRBD1|few|TRBJ2-5
TGTGCCACCAGTGCGACAGGGAGCACTGAGACCCAGTACTTC
CATSATGSTETQYF
>14|TRBV15|.|many|TRBJ1-5
TGTGCCACCGCCACGGGGGATAGCAATCAGCCCCAGCATTTT
CATATGDSNQPQHF
>13|TRBV19|.|many|TRBJ2-7
TGTGCCAGTAGCAAACTAGCAGGGTACGAGCAGTACTTC
CASSKLAGYEQYF
>15|TRBV20-1|.|many|TRBJ1-5
TGCAGTGCTAGACCTGGGGGGCGGAACAATCAGCCCCAGCATTTT
CSARPGGRNNQPQHF
>14|TRBV2|.|.|TRBJ1-3
TGTGCCAGCAGTCACGGCCTCTCTGGAAACACCATATATTTT
CASSHGLSGNTIYF
>15|TRBV11-2|TRBD1|few|TRBJ1-1
TGTGCCAGCAGTACTTACAGGGGGCTAAGAACTGAAGCTTTCTTT
CASSTYRGLRTEAFF
>15|TRBV7-9|.|many|TRBJ2-7
TGTGCCAGCAGCTTAGAGGGCAGAGCGCCTTACGAGCAGTACTTC
CASSLEGRAPYEQYF